What follows describes a single T cell receptor beta chain. Its target is not known. Time point of the sample: blood 2 weeks post-SBRT. Documented treatment: 15 Gy SBRT to primary tumor, nephrectomy 4 weeks later. After SBRT, blood was collected at 2 and 4 weeks, plus baseline. Clear cell pathology was present in this patient's renal cell carcinoma. This sample was taken from a study of radiation and T cells in renal cell carcinoma. Study context: Nephrectomy followed 15 Gy stereotactic body radiation by 4 weeks. The study, taken as a whole, reports: In blood, top tumor clones expanded by 2 weeks, shrinking by 4.

Germline-derived CDR1 and CDR2 are KGHSH and LQKENI. V gave up 0 bases and J gave up 3 bases, with 9 bases separating them. The CDR3 runs to 14 residues. Profiled with immunoSEQ multiplex PCR; TCRdb holds only in-frame clones, not every one. The data contain about 130,000 clones, 81% of them singletons. The sequence was obtained from a man aged 50 or older with renal cell carcinoma. The chain employs TRBV18 and TRBJ2-7; the D gene is possibly TRBD2 (6 bases). The material was blood, obtained from a patient whose treatment included radiotherapy and nephrectomy. DNA for the CDR3: TGTGCCAGCTCACCACCGACTAGAAGCTACGAGCAGTACTTC. Its protein is CASSPPTRSYEQYF.